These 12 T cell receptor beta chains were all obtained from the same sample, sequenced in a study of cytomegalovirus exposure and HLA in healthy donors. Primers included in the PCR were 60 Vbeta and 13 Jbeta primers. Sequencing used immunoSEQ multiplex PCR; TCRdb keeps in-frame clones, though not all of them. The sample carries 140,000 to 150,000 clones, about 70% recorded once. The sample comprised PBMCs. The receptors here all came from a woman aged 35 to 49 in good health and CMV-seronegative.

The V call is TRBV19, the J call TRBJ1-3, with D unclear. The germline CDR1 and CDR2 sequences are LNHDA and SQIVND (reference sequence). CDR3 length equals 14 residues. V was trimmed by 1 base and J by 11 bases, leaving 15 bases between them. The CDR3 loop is CASSIVGPPTAIYF. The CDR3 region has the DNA TGTGCCAGTAGTATAGTTGGGCCCCCCACGGCCATATATTTT.

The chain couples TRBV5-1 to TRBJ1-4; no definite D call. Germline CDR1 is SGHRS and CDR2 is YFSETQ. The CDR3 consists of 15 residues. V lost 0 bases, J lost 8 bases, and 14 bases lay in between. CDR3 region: CASSLAPGTEEKLFF. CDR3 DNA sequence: TGCGCCAGCAGCTTGGCCCCAGGAACAGAAGAAAAACTGTTTTTT.

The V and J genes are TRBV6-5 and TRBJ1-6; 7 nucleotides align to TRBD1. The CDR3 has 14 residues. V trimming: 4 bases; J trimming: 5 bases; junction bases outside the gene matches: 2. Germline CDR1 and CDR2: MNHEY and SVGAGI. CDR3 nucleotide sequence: TGTGCCAGCAGTTCGGGACAGAATAATTCACCCCTCCACTTT. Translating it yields CASSSGQNNSPLHF.

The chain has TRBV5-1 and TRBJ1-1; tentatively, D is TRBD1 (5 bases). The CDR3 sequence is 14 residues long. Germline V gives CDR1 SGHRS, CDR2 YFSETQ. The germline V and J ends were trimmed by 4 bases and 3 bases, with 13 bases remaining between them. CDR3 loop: CASSVSTDYTEAFF. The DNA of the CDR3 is TGCGCCAGCAGCGTCTCGACAGACTACACTGAAGCTTTCTTT.

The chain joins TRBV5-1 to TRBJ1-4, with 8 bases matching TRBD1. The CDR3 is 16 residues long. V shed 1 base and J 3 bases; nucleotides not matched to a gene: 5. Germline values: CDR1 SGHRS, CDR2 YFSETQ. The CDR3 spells CASSLRWTGPNEKLFF. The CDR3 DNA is TGCGCCAGCAGCTTGAGGTGGACAGGGCCTAATGAAAAACTGTTTTTT.

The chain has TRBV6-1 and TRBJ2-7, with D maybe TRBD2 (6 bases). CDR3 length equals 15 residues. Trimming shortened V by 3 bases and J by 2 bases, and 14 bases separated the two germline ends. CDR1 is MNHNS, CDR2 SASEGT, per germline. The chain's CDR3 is CASSELHRGTYEQYF. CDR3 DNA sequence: TGTGCCAGCAGTGAGCTCCATCGGGGGACCTACGAGCAGTACTTC.

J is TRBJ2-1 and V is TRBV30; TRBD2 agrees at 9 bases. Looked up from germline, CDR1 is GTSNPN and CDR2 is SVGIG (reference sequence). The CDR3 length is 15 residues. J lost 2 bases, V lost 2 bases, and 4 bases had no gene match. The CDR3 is CAWSRASGAYNEQFF. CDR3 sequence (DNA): TGTGCCTGGAGTAGGGCTAGCGGGGCCTACAATGAGCAGTTCTTC.

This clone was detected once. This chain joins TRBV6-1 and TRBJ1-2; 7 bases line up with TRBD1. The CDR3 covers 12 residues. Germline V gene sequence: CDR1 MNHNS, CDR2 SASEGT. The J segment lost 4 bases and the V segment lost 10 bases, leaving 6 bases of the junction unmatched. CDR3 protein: CATIRGPYGYTF. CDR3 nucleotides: TGTGCCACAATTAGGGGGCCCTATGGCTACACCTTC.

The CDR3 region is CASRGLAGPYWEQYF. CDR3 DNA: TGTGCCAGCAGAGGACTAGCGGGCCCATACTGGGAGCAGTACTTC. This sequence joins TRBV6-1 and TRBJ2-7; TRBD2 matches 11 bases. From germline, CDR1 is MNHNS and CDR2 SASEGT. The CDR3 has 15 residues. After removal of 6 bases from V and 7 bases from J, the junction contained 11 bases not matched to a gene.

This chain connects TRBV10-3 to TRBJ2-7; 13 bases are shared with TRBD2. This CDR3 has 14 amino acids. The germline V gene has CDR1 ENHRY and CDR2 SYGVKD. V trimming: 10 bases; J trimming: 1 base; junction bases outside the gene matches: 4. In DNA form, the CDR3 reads TGTGCCACCGGACTAGCGGGGGTGTCCTACGAGCAGTACTTC. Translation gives CATGLAGVSYEQYF.

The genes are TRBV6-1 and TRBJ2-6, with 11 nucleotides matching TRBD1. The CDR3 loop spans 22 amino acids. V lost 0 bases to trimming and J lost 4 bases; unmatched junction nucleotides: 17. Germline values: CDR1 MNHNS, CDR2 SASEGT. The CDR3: CASSEALASRTGGATGANVLTF. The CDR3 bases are TGTGCCAGCAGTGAAGCCCTAGCGTCCAGGACAGGGGGCGCGACAGGGGCCAACGTCCTGACTTTC.

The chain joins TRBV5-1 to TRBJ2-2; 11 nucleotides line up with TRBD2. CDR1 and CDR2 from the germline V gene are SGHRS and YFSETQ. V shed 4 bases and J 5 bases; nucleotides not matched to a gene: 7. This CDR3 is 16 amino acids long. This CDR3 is CASSPRLAGTTGELFF. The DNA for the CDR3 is TGCGCCAGCAGCCCTCGACTAGCGGGGACAACCGGGGAGCTGTTTTTT.